This T cell receptor (beta chain) is from a study of cytomegalovirus exposure and HLA in healthy donors. Overall study: It was reported in a later analysis that the 90 to 150 validation repertoires used the same platform as the 666 first-cohort repertoires.

The CDR3 covers 13 residues. The ends were cut back, 5 bases at V and 5 bases at J, with 13 bases in the middle. Germline values: CDR1 SGHAT, CDR2 FQNNGV. Sequenced by immunoSEQ multiplex PCR; TCRdb stores in-frame clones only, minus some. Of roughly 80,000 clones listed, more than 85% are singletons. Study-wide results and caveats: The study put 150 to 200 TCR beta chains on its list as cytomegalovirus-associated. The tendency of first-cohort TCR clusters to co-occur in the 120 or so validation repertoires was identified by a subsequent analysis.

The donors were in the approximately 120-subject validation cohort, distinct from the approximately 670-subject first cohort. A remark on this clone: Its antigen is currently unknown.

The sequenced sample consisted of PBMCs. The sequence was obtained from a man between 18 and 29 years old in good health and CMV-seronegative. V is TRBV11-2 and J is TRBJ2-7, with D perhaps TRBD1 (6 bases). The CDR3 protein is CASSAHPGDEQYF. The CDR3 nucleotides read TGTGCCAGCAGCGCCCACCCAGGGGACGAGCAGTACTTC.